This entry features one T cell receptor (beta chain) sequence. Antigen: not known. V was pared by 2 bases and J by 1 base, with 3 bases of the junction left unmatched. CDR3 size: 17 residues. The germline gives CDR1 MNHEY, CDR2 SVGEGT. This sample stems from a study of Ad26.COV2.S vaccination and SARS-CoV-2 variants. Study-wide points: Recipients of either vaccine or placebo displayed similar breadth of non-spike TCRs. Vaccine recipients posted higher spike-specific TCR breadth than their placebo counterparts.

Sequencing used immunoSEQ multiplex PCR; TCRdb keeps in-frame clones, though not all of them. The data hold 40,000 to 55,000 clones, with about 83% observed a single time. The rearrangement joins TRBV6-2 or TRBV6-3 to TRBJ2-5; 14 bases are a match to TRBD2. This sample comprised peripheral blood, obtained after recovery from COVID-19. This sequence originates from a human donor who had recovered from COVID-19. The CDR3, as DNA: TGTGCCAGCAGTTACCCGGGACTAGCGGGGGTCCAAGAGACCCAGTACTTC. Translated, it gives CASSYPGLAGVQETQYF.